These 30 T cell receptor beta chains were sequenced from one sample in a study of T cell repertoires in cytomegalovirus infection. Each CDR3 protein is one row after TCRdb ran MiXCR on the reads. The table lists around 320,000 distinct CDR3 sequences, around 9.5% of them singletons. Sequenced: PBMCs. Receptors originate from a human donor in good health (CMV status not recorded). Some clones in this sample may be carry-over from other donors' samples.

This clonotype showed up many times. This chain connects TRBV6-2 or TRBV6-3 to TRBJ2-1; no clear D gene. V lost 8 bases and J lost 8, with 28 bases in between. CDR3 size: 17 residues. Germline-derived CDR1 and CDR2 are MNHEY and SVGEGT. The CDR3 is CASEPNPGSINQDEQFF. The DNA of the CDR3 is TGTGCCAGCGAACCGAATCCGGGTAGCATTAATCAGGATGAGCAGTTCTTC.

The rearrangement uses TRBV20-1 and TRBJ2-1, with 8 bases identical to TRBD2. In germline, CDR1 is DFQATT, CDR2 SNEGSKA (reference sequence). The CDR3 has 16 amino acids. The ends lost 2 bases at V and 0 bases at J; junction bases unmatched: 6. The CDR3 coding sequence is TGCAGTGCTAGACATTTAGCGGGGAACTCCTACAATGAGCAGTTCTTC. This translates into CSARHLAGNSYNEQFF.

This clonotype was counted at least ten times. V and J are TRBV7-2 and TRBJ1-2; no definite D call. The CDR3 extends over 13 amino acids. Germline V lookup: CDR1 SGHTA, CDR2 FQGNSA. Trimming took off 3 bases at V and 4 bases at J, with 9 bases between the two ends. The chain's CDR3 is CASSFGRTYGYTF. The CDR3 DNA sequence: TGTGCCAGCAGCTTTGGACGGACCTATGGCTACACCTTC.

The sample holds a few counts of this clonotype. The rearrangement joins TRBV11-2 to TRBJ2-7; D unclear. The V gene's germline CDR1 is SGHAT and CDR2 FQNNGV. This CDR3 contains 12 residues. Trimming took off 2 bases at V and 5 bases at J, with 7 bases between the two ends. The CDR3 region has the DNA TGTGCCAGCAGCTTAATCGCGAACGAGCAGTACTTC. Translating gives CASSLIANEQYF.

This clonotype was detected a few times. The chain recombines TRBV6-1 with TRBJ1-5; the match to TRBD1 covers 10 bases. After removal of 1 base from V and 7 bases from J, the junction contained 4 bases not matched to a gene. CDR3 length: 15 residues. Germline assignment: CDR1 MNHNS and CDR2 SASEGT. The CDR3 sequence is CASSEGDRGWQPQHF. For the CDR3, the DNA is TGTGCCAGCAGTGAAGGGGACAGGGGTTGGCAGCCCCAGCATTTT.

There are many counts of this clonotype. The chain recombines TRBV6-1 with TRBJ2-6; either TRBD1 or TRBD2 may supply D (5 bases each). The germline V and J ends were trimmed by 5 bases and 0 bases, with 11 bases remaining between them. The length of the CDR3 is 16 residues. Germline V gives CDR1 MNHNS, CDR2 SASEGT. In DNA, the CDR3 is TGTGCCAGCAGTAGGGGACGGAGCTCTGGGGCCAACGTCCTGACTTTC. It specifies CASSRGRSSGANVLTF.

The J gene is TRBJ2-5, the V gene TRBV29-1; D gene ambiguous. Trimming took 3 bases from V and 10 from J, leaving 15 bases between them. CDR1 SQVTM and CDR2 ANQGSEA come from the germline V gene. This CDR3 spans 12 amino acids. The CDR3 loop is CSVDNGRWGQYF. In nucleotides, the CDR3 is TGCAGCGTTGACAATGGCCGGTGGGGCCAGTACTTC.

The rearrangement joins TRBV12-3 or TRBV12-4 to TRBJ1-2; 7 bases agree with TRBD1. Trimming cost V 6 bases and J 4 bases; bases outside gene matches: 5. The CDR3 contains 13 residues. CDR3 DNA: TGTGCCAGCAGGGACAGGTCCTCCTATGGCTACACCTTC. Its translation is CASRDRSSYGYTF.

This clonotype showed up just a few times. The CDR3 region is CASSQPSGGGSGELFF. CDR3 coding DNA: TGTGCCAGCAGCCAACCTAGCGGGGGGGGCTCCGGGGAGCTGTTTTTT. The chain has TRBV4-2 and TRBJ2-2; the match to TRBD2 covers 12 bases. V shed 2 bases and J 6 bases; nucleotides not matched to a gene: 4. This CDR3 has 16 residues. Germline CDR1 is LGHNA and CDR2 is YNFKEQ.

There are a few counts of this clonotype. V and J are TRBV10-3 and TRBJ2-3; weak D call: TRBD2 (6 bases). The CDR3 is made up of 13 amino acids. Trimming removed 10 bases at V and 0 bases at J, with 11 bases between. The germline gives CDR1 ENHRY, CDR2 SYGVKD. In DNA form, the CDR3 reads TGTGCCACCTCGGAGGGGAGCACAGATACGCAGTATTTT. It encodes CATSEGSTDTQYF.

This clonotype was picked up many times. The chain couples TRBV7-2 to TRBJ2-3; no reliable D call. The CDR3 is made up of 15 amino acids. V lost 1 base to trimming and J lost 2 bases, with 10 bases between them. Germline V gene sequence: CDR1 SGHTA, CDR2 FQGNSA. The CDR3 loop is CASSLVPRTTDTQYF. The CDR3 bases are TGTGCCAGCAGCTTAGTGCCTAGAACCACAGATACGCAGTATTTT.

The sample holds many counts of this clonotype. This rearrangement joins TRBV4-2 to TRBJ1-1; weak D call: TRBD1 (5 bases). This CDR3 is built from 13 residues. CDR1 is LGHNA and CDR2 is YNFKEQ in the germline V gene. Trimming pared 6 bases from V and 9 bases from J, leaving 17 bases between. The CDR3 DNA follows: TGTGCCAGCAGTGAGGGGAGGGACGCTAAAGCTTTCTTT. It is translated as CASSEGRDAKAFF.

There are a few counts of this clonotype. This chain links TRBV20-1 with TRBJ1-1; D is undetermined. The germline V gene encodes CDR1 DFQATT and CDR2 SNEGSKA (reference sequence). The CDR3 sequence is 12 residues long. V was clipped by 3 bases and J by 7 bases, with 12 bases between them. The CDR3 here is CSASLGSYEAFF. In DNA, the CDR3 is TGCAGTGCTAGCTTAGGATCGTATGAAGCTTTCTTT.

The chain uses TRBV2 and TRBJ2-5; TRBD1 agrees at 9 bases. Trimming removed 6 bases from V and 1 base from J; junction bases left unmatched: 9. CDR3 length: 16 residues. The V gene's germline CDR1 is SNHLY and CDR2 FYNNEI. The CDR3: CASRLPGQGPQETQYF. DNA for the CDR3: TGTGCCAGCAGACTCCCGGGACAGGGACCCCAAGAGACCCAGTACTTC.

The chain couples TRBV12-3 or TRBV12-4 to TRBJ2-1; D may be TRBD2 (5 bases). The CDR3 sequence is 18 residues long. The V end lost 5 bases, the J end lost 1 base, and 21 bases lay between the germline ends. The DNA for the CDR3 is TGTGCCAGCAGTCCGACTAAGACTCTCAGCATTTCCTACAATGAGCAGTTCTTC. Its protein product is CASSPTKTLSISYNEQFF.

This chain connects TRBV7-2 to TRBJ1-6; 7 bases fit TRBD1. Trimming cost V 3 bases and J 10 bases; bases outside gene matches: 6. Germline V gives CDR1 SGHTA, CDR2 FQGNSA. The CDR3 extends over 14 amino acids. This CDR3 is CASSFQGGESPLHF. For the CDR3, the DNA is TGTGCCAGCAGCTTTCAGGGGGGTGAATCACCCCTCCACTTT.

This clonotype came up a few times. The chain joins TRBV6-8 to TRBJ1-5; D gene ambiguous. Germline values: CDR1 MNHGY, CDR2 SAAAGT. This CDR3 region has 14 residues. Trimming stripped 2 bases from V and 1 base from J, with 6 bases between. CDR3 amino acids: CASSYGKSNQPQHF. The CDR3 DNA reads as TGTGCCAGCAGTTACGGGAAGAGCAATCAGCCCCAGCATTTT.

The chain carries TRBV4-3 and TRBJ1-4; no reliable D call. Trimming left V 1 base short and J 7 bases short, with 7 bases between. The CDR3 extends over 13 amino acids. Looked up from germline, CDR1 is LGHNA and CDR2 is YSLEER. CDR3 sequence: CASSQALGEKLFF. Here the CDR3 DNA reads TGCGCCAGCAGCCAAGCTCTAGGTGAAAAACTGTTTTTT.

This clonotype was detected ten times or more. This chain connects TRBV7-2 to TRBJ2-7; D is ambiguous. The CDR3 totals 14 residues. Trimming shortened V by 5 bases and J by 2 bases, and 13 bases separated the two germline ends. Per the germline V gene, CDR1 is SGHTA and CDR2 is FQGNSA. CDR3 nucleotides: TGTGCCAGCAGCCATGACTGGTTAACCTACGAGCAGTACTTC. Translation gives CASSHDWLTYEQYF.

CDR3 protein: CASRPWTSGNRYEQYF. Here the CDR3 DNA reads TGTGCCAGCAGACCCTGGACTAGCGGGAATAGGTACGAGCAGTACTTC. The rearrangement joins TRBV6-5 to TRBJ2-7; 12 nucleotides line up with TRBD2. The CDR3 loop spans 16 amino acids. V trimming: 6 bases; J trimming: 4 bases; junction bases outside the gene matches: 10. CDR1 and CDR2 (germline): MNHEY, SVGAGI.

CDR3 DNA: TGTGCCAGCAGCGAGACTTACAGGGCAGCGGGGACCCAGTACTTC. As protein: CASSETYRAAGTQYF. This chain links TRBV5-6 with TRBJ2-5; either TRBD1 or TRBD2 may supply D (6 bases each). CDR1 is SGHDT and CDR2 is YYEEEE in the germline V gene. The CDR3 is 15 residues long. Deletions cut 4 bases from V and 7 bases from J, with 20 bases between.

In this sample, this clonotype turned up a few times. J is TRBJ1-2 and V is TRBV6-1; 8 bases align to TRBD1. There are 14 residues in the CDR3. V lost 6 bases to trimming and J lost 4 bases; unmatched junction nucleotides: 7. Per germline, CDR1 MNHNS and CDR2 SASEGT. CDR3 sequence: CASRRGQGFYGYTF. The CDR3 nucleotides read TGTGCCAGCAGGCGAGGACAGGGATTCTATGGCTACACCTTC.

In nucleotides, the CDR3 is TGTGCCAGCTCACCAACAAGTACTCGAGCTAACTATGGCTACACCTTC. Translated: CASSPTSTRANYGYTF. This chain connects TRBV18 to TRBJ1-2; no firm D call. Looked up from germline, CDR1 is KGHSH and CDR2 is LQKENI. CDR3 size: 16 residues. Between the trimmed V and J ends, which lost 2 bases and 0 bases, there was a span of 13 bases.

This clonotype has ten or more counts. The chain is built from TRBV7-2 and TRBJ1-5, with 9 bases identical to TRBD1. The germline CDR1 and CDR2 sequences are SGHTA and FQGNSA. V lost 5 bases to trimming and J lost 3 bases; unmatched junction nucleotides: 5. There are 15 residues in the CDR3. The CDR3 DNA sequence: TGTGCCAGCAGCGCGGGACAGGGCCACAATCAGCCCCAGCATTTT. Its protein is CASSAGQGHNQPQHF.

This clonotype was seen a handful of times. The J gene is TRBJ2-7, the V gene TRBV11-2; tentative D call: TRBD2 (5 bases). The germline gives CDR1 SGHAT, CDR2 FQNNGV. V was clipped by 3 bases and J by 6 bases, with 18 bases between them. The CDR3 has 15 residues. The CDR3, as DNA: TGTGCCAGCAGCTTCCGTGCTGGGAGCGCATCCGAGCAGTACTTC. Its translation is CASSFRAGSASEQYF.

In its sample, this clonotype was seen a few times. This chain links TRBV20-1 with TRBJ2-1; D unresolved. This CDR3 comprises 15 residues. The V gene lost 2 bases and the J gene lost 3 bases, with 14 bases spanning the gap. The germline V gene has CDR1 DFQATT and CDR2 SNEGSKA (reference sequence). DNA for the CDR3: TGCAGTGCTAGAAACCCGGGTGGAGACTACAATGAGCAGTTCTTC. Encoded protein: CSARNPGGDYNEQFF.

This clonotype was seen at least ten times. The chain is built from TRBV7-6 and TRBJ2-5; the match to TRBD2 covers 7 bases. CDR1 is SGHVS, CDR2 FNYEAQ, per germline. V gave up 5 bases and J gave up 5 bases; unmatched junction bases: 11. The CDR3 spans 15 residues. The CDR3 reads CASSGLRTRSETQYF. CDR3 nucleotide sequence: TGTGCCAGCAGCGGCCTCCGGACTAGGTCTGAGACCCAGTACTTC.

This clonotype has only a few counts. The chain combines TRBV6-2 or TRBV6-3 with TRBJ1-1, with D tentatively TRBD1 (5 bases). Germline V CDR1 and CDR2: MNHEY, SVGEGT. V was clipped by 6 bases and J by 3 bases, with 20 bases between them. The CDR3 contains 16 residues. The CDR3 region is CASSPPTGGGDTEAFF. DNA for the CDR3: TGTGCCAGCAGCCCCCCGACGGGGGGAGGCGACACTGAAGCTTTCTTT.

The CDR3 sequence: CASAAGRAHTDTQYF. DNA of the CDR3: TGCGCCAGCGCCGCCGGAAGGGCCCACACAGATACGCAGTATTTT. This sequence joins TRBV4-3 and TRBJ2-3; D uncertain. Germline V gene lookup returns CDR1 LGHNA and CDR2 YSLEER. V gave up 8 bases and J gave up 2 bases, with 17 bases separating them. The CDR3 sequence is 15 residues long.

This clonotype has a handful of counts. The rearrangement links TRBV6-2 or TRBV6-3 to TRBJ2-7; D unclear. V gave up 5 bases and J gave up 7 bases, with 12 bases separating them. The germline CDR1 and CDR2 sequences are MNHEY and SVGEGT. The CDR3 extends over 12 amino acids. In DNA form, the CDR3 reads TGTGCCAGCAGTCCTCCCTCGGAAGAGCAGTACTTC. It codes for CASSPPSEEQYF.